This section outlines one T cell receptor (beta chain) sequence together with its context. Its antigen is not known. The table came from immunoSEQ multiplex PCR; TCRdb's copy has only in-frame clones and leaves some out. The sample holds tens of thousands of clones, 80% to 90% seen once. This CDR3 region has 14 residues. The ends were cut back, 0 bases at V and 4 bases at J, with 10 bases in the middle. From germline, CDR1 is SGDLS and CDR2 YYNGEE. The data derive from a study of T cell responses to AZD1222 COVID-19 vaccine. Study observations and caveats: Nearly half of spike-specific TCRs reportedly go after variant regions that carry no mutations. Most donors were white British, females outnumbered males, and clonal diversity was possibly underestimated.

The receptor was derived from an adult in good health. Source: peripheral blood, taken on day 0 of AZD1222 vaccination. The chain uses TRBV9 and TRBJ2-5; D is possibly TRBD1 (6 bases). CDR3 loop: CASSVGGTIETQYF. CDR3 DNA: TGTGCCAGCAGCGTAGGAGGGACAATAGAGACCCAGTACTTC.